The sequence of this T cell receptor beta chain was determined in a study of cytotoxic CD8 clonotypes in ibrutinib-treated CLL. The CDR3 contains 15 residues. V lost 0 bases, J lost 7 bases, and 16 bases lay in between. CDR1 is SGDLS, CDR2 YYNGEE, per germline. The table came from immunoSEQ multiplex PCR; TCRdb's copy has only in-frame clones and leaves some out. The sample holds some 300,000 clones, around four fifths seen once. This clonotype was sampled from a human donor with chronic lymphocytic leukemia. The input for sequencing was PBMCs, taken before ibrutinib treatment. The gene calls are TRBV9 and TRBJ2-5, with D tentatively TRBD2 (6 bases). The CDR3 coding sequence is TGTGCCAGCAGCGTAGGTGACCCCGGGAGAGGGACCCAGTACTTC. Protein product: CASSVGDPGRGTQYF.